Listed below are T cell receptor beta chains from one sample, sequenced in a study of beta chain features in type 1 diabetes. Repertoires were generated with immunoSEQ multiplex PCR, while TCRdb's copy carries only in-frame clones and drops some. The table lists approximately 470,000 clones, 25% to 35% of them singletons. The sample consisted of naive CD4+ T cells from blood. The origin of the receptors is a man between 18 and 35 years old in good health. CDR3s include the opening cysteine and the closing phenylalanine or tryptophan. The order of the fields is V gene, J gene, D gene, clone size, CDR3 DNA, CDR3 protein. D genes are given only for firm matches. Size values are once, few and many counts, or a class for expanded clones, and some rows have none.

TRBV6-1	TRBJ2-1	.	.	TGTGCCAGCACTCCGGGAGACTTTTTTGTTGAGCAGTTCTTC	CASTPGDFFVEQFF
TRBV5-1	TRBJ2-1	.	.	TGCGCCAGCAGCTTATCCCAAACTGAGCAGTTCTTC	CASSLSQTEQFF
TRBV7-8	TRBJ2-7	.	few	TGTGCCAGCAGCACCCAGGGCGGGGTCCACGAGCAGTACTTC	CASSTQGGVHEQYF
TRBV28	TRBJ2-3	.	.	TGTGCCAGCAGTTTACTGGCTATCCCATATTTT	CASSLLAIPYF
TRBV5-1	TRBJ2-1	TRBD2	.	TGCGCCAGCAGCACCATACTAGCGGAGAGTTACAATGAGCAGTTCTTC	CASSTILAESYNEQFF
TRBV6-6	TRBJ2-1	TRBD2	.	TGTGCCAGCTTCGGCGGGGCGGGAGACGAGCAGTTCTTC	CASFGGAGDEQFF
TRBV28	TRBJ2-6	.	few	TGTGCCAGCAGTTTTCAGACAGGTTTTGGGGCCAACGTCCTGACTTTC	CASSFQTGFGANVLTF
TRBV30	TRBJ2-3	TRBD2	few	TGTGCCTGGGGACTAGCTATCACTCCTGGAGATACGCAGTATTTT	CAWGLAITPGDTQYF
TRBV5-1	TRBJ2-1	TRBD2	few	TGCGCCAGCAGCCCCGGACTAGCGGGAGCATCCTACAATGAGCAGTTCTTC	CASSPGLAGASYNEQFF
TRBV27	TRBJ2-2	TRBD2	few	TGTGCCAGCAGTTTATCAGCGCGAATTAGCGGGACCGGGGAGCTGTTTTTT	CASSLSARISGTGELFF
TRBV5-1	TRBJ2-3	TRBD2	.	TGCGCCAGCAGTCCATGGACTAGCGGGTTGGATACGCAGTATTTT	CASSPWTSGLDTQYF
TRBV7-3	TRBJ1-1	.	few	TGTGCCAGCAGCTTAGCGCTGGGTACTGAAGCTTTCTTT	CASSLALGTEAFF
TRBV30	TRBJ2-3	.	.	TGTGCCTGGAGTGTGGGGACGGCAGATACGCAGTATTTT	CAWSVGTADTQYF
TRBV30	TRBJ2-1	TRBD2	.	TGTTCTAGCGGGAGGAACAATGAGCAGTTCTTC	CSSGRNNEQFF
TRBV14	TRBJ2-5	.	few	TGTGCCAGCAGCCAAGGGGGGTCAGGGAGAGAGACCCAGTACTTC	CASSQGGSGRETQYF
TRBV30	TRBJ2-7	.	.	TGTGCCTGGAGTCCGGAAGTCTACGAGCAGTACTTC	CAWSPEVYEQYF
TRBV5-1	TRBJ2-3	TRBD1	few	TGCGCCAGCAGCTCCACAGGGGGTTCCACAGATACGCAGTATTTT	CASSSTGGSTDTQYF
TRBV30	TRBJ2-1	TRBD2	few	TGTGCCTGGATGAGTCTAGCGGGCAATGAGCAGTTCTTC	CAWMSLAGNEQFF
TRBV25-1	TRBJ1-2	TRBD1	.	TGTGCCAGCAGCCGACAGGGACTCTATGGCTACACCTTC	CASSRQGLYGYTF
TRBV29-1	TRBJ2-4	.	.	TGCAGCGTGGGCCGGGACACCAACACCAAAAACATTCAGTACTTC	CSVGRDTNTKNIQYF
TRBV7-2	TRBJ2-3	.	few	TGTGCCAGCAGCTTAGCGACCCTTCTGGCAGATACGCAGTATTTT	CASSLATLLADTQYF
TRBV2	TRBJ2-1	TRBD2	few	TGTGCCAGCAGTGCTAGCGGGATCTACAATGAGCAGTTCTTC	CASSASGIYNEQFF
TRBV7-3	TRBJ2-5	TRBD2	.	TGTGCCAGCAGCCCGGCGGGAGGCGTAACCCAGTACTTC	CASSPAGGVTQYF
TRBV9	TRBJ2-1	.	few	TGTGCCAGCAGCCCATCCAGGTCGAGAAGCTACAATGAGCAGTTCTTC	CASSPSRSRSYNEQFF
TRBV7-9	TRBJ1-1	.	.	TGTGCCAGCAGCCCATCCCCGGGTGGGTATGAGGAAGCTTTCTTT	CASSPSPGGYEEAFF
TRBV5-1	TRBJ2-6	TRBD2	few	TGCGCCAGCAGCGCGGGACTAGCGGGCAGCTCTGGGGCCAACGTCCTGACTTTC	CASSAGLAGSSGANVLTF
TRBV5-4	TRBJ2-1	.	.	TGTGCCAGCAGCTTATCCGTATCGGGGGGCGACACCTACAATGAGCAGTTCTTC	CASSLSVSGGDTYNEQFF
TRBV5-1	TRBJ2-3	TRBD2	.	TGCGCCAGCAGCTTTGGACTAGCCACAGATACGCAGTATTTT	CASSFGLATDTQYF
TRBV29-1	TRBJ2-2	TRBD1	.	TGCAGCGTGGGAGGACAGGGGTCCACCGGGGAGCTGTTTTTT	CSVGGQGSTGELFF
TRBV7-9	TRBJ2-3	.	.	TGTGCCAGCAGCTTAGCGGAGGATACGCAGTATTTT	CASSLAEDTQYF
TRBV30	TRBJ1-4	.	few	TGTGCCTGGAGTCCCGATCGAACCACTAATGAAAAACTGTTTTTT	CAWSPDRTTNEKLFF
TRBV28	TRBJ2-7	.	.	TGTGCCAGCAGTCCCCCGTGGGGCAGCGAGCAGTACTTC	CASSPPWGSEQYF
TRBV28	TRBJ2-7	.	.	TGTGCCAGCAGTTTTTCAAGGTTGCCTTACTTC	CASSFSRLPYF
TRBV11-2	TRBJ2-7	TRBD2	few	TGTGCCAGCAGTGGGACTAGCGGAGGATACGAGCAGTACTTC	CASSGTSGGYEQYF
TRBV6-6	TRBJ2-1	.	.	TGTGCCAGCAGTTGGGACCTTTACAATGAGCAGTTCTTC	CASSWDLYNEQFF
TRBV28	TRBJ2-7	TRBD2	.	TGTGCCAGCAGTTCGCTAGCGGGAGCCTCTAACGAGCAGTACTTC	CASSSLAGASNEQYF
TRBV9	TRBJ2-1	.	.	TGTGCCAGCAGCCCCCCGGGGCGTCGGGAGTTCTTC	CASSPPGRREFF
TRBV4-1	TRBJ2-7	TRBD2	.	TGCGCCAGCAGCCAAGATAGTCCTAGCGGGAGTTGGGGCAGCTCCTACGAGCAGTACTTC	CASSQDSPSGSWGSSYEQYF
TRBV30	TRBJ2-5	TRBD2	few	TGTGCCTGGAGTAGTAGCGGGGTCCGGGAGACCCAGTACTTC	CAWSSSGVRETQYF
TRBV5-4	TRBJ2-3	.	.	TGTGCCAGCAGCTTGGGGCACGACACAGATACGCAGTATTTT	CASSLGHDTDTQYF
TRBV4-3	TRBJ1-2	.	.	TGCGCCAGCAGCCAAGAGCTACCGGGGTATGGCTACACCTTC	CASSQELPGYGYTF
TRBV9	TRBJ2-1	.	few	TGTGCCAGCAGCGTAGTGGGGATAAGCTCCTACAATGAGCAGTTCTTC	CASSVVGISSYNEQFF
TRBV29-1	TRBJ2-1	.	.	TGCAGCGTTTTACCCTACCTGGGACTCACAAATGAGCAGTTCTTC	CSVLPYLGLTNEQFF
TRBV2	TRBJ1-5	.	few	TGTGCCAGCAGTGAGCAGGGGCCCCAGCCCCAGCATTTT	CASSEQGPQPQHF
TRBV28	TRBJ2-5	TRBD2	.	TGTGCCAGCAAGAGAGGCGGGAGCCAAGAGACCCAGTACTTC	CASKRGGSQETQYF
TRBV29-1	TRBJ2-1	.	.	TGCAGCGTTGCGGCCGAGGCCTACAATGAGCAGTTCTTC	CSVAAEAYNEQFF
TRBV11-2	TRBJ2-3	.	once	TGTGCCAGCAGCTTTGGCCTTCGGGCAGATACGCAGTATTTT	CASSFGLRADTQYF
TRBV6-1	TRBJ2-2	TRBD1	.	TGTGCCAGCAGGGACAGGTCCCCCACCGGGGAGCTGTTTTTT	CASRDRSPTGELFF
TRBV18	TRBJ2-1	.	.	TGTGCCAGCTCACCTAAGAGGGAGAATGAGCAGTTCTTC	CASSPKRENEQFF
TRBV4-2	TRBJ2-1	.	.	TGTGCCAGCAGCCAAGCAGGGGAGGGCTACAATGAGCAGTTCTTC	CASSQAGEGYNEQFF
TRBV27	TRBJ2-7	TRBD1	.	TGTGCCAGCAGTTCTGGGGACAGGGCCTACTGGCAGTACTTC	CASSSGDRAYWQYF
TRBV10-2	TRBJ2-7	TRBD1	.	TGCGCCAGCAGTGTACCGGGACAGGGAACCTACGAGCAGTACTTC	CASSVPGQGTYEQYF
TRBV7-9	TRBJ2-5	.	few	TGTGCCAGCAGCTTAGCAGTAGAGACCCAGTACTTC	CASSLAVETQYF
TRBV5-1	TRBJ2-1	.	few	TGCGCCAGCAGCTTTAGCGCGAAGGGGGCCTACAATGAGCAGTTCTTC	CASSFSAKGAYNEQFF